This T cell receptor (beta chain) appears in the sequencing data of a study of lymphopenia after photon versus proton radiotherapy. Study results and caveats: Under photons, naive T cells and diversity fell while effector/memory populations rose.

Clones were read by immunoSEQ multiplex PCR, and TCRdb kept only the in-frame ones, dropping some. The sample records 150,000 to 200,000 clones, approximately 86% being singletons. CDR1 is SGHNT, CDR2 YENEEA, per germline. The CDR3 sequence is 14 residues long. Trimming removed 1 base at V and 0 bases at J, with 5 bases between. About this clone itself: Its target is unknown.

The material was peripheral blood, obtained from a patient treated with photon-based radiotherapy. The TCR sequence derives from a man aged 50 to 59 with gastric cancer. This rearrangement joins TRBV11-3 to TRBJ2-3; D gene unclear. The CDR3 region has the DNA TGTGCCAGCAGCTTAGGGGCTAGCACAGATACGCAGTATTTT. Translation gives CASSLGASTDTQYF.